Listed below are T cell receptor beta chains from one sample, sequenced in a study of T cell changes during pregnancy in multiple sclerosis. Method: immunoSEQ multiplex PCR; TCRdb's copy keeps in-frame clones and lacks some. The table includes approximately 74,000 clones, about 88% detected once. Sample: peripheral blood, taken before pregnancy. The source of these receptors is a female donor with multiple sclerosis, enrolled in a pregnancy study. Both conserved end residues are part of each CDR3. A D gene is named only where the DNA matches it firmly. Size tells how often a clone was seen (once, few, many) or the class of an expanded clone, and some rows leave it out.

clone_size,d_call,v_call,j_call,cdr3_nt,cdr3_aa
NA,NA,TRBV5-6,TRBJ1-1,TGTGCCAGCAGCTATTTGGGGGGGAGGAACACTGAAGCTTTCTTT,CASSYLGGRNTEAFF
once,NA,TRBV13,TRBJ1-2,TGTGCCAGCAGCGCCCAGGGGAGGGATGGCTACACCTTC,CASSAQGRDGYTF
NA,TRBD1,TRBV18,TRBJ2-1,TGTGCCAGCTCACCCCCCCAGGGGGCTATTTATTACAATGAGCAGTTCTTC,CASSPPQGAIYYNEQFF
NA,TRBD1,TRBV7-2,TRBJ1-2,TGTGCCAGCACCCCTCAACAGGGGGCGCGTCTTGGCTACACCTTC,CASTPQQGARLGYTF
NA,NA,TRBV18,TRBJ2-6,TGTGCCAGCTCACCCAGGACACCCGGGTCGGGGGCCAACGTCCTGACTTTC,CASSPRTPGSGANVLTF
NA,NA,TRBV19,TRBJ1-2,TGTGCCAGTAGTCCCCTCGACAGCTATGGCTACACCTTC,CASSPLDSYGYTF
NA,NA,TRBV5-6,TRBJ2-7,TGTGCCAGCAGCATCGGGACTTCCTCCTACGAGCAGTACTTC,CASSIGTSSYEQYF
NA,TRBD2,TRBV11-1,TRBJ2-1,TGTGCCAGCAGTAGGAGGGAGGGCCACAATGAGCAGTTCTTC,CASSRREGHNEQFF
many,NA,TRBV7-8,TRBJ2-7,TGTGCCAGCAGCTTAGGGGGCACCTACGAGCAGTACTTC,CASSLGGTYEQYF
NA,NA,TRBV30,TRBJ2-5,TGTGCCTGGAGGGGGAATCTGGGGGCGATAGGAGAGACCCAGTACTTC,CAWRGNLGAIGETQYF
NA,NA,TRBV29-1,TRBJ1-1,TGCAGCGTTGTTCTGGGCCCCAGAGCTTTCTTT,CSVVLGPRAFF
NA,TRBD2,TRBV6-5,TRBJ2-1,TGTGCCAGCAGTTACCTAGGGACTAGCGGGAAAGATGAGCAGTTCTTC,CASSYLGTSGKDEQFF
once,NA,TRBV7-6,TRBJ2-1,TGTGCCAGCAGCTTAACCCCCGGGATTGATGGGCCGTTCTACAATGAGCAGTTCTTC,CASSLTPGIDGPFYNEQFF
NA,NA,TRBV6-5,TRBJ2-3,TGTGCCAGCAGTTACTCGGGGGGTAGCACAGATACGCAGTATTTT,CASSYSGGSTDTQYF
NA,NA,TRBV10-3,TRBJ2-7,TGTGCCATCAGTGAACGTAGGGGGGGGACTGACTCGGAGCAGTACTTC,CAISERRGGTDSEQYF
NA,TRBD1,TRBV6-5,TRBJ2-7,TGTGCCAGCAGTCAAGGACAGGGAACTTACGAGCAGTACTTC,CASSQGQGTYEQYF
NA,NA,TRBV21-1,TRBJ2-3,TGTGCCAGCAGCGAGGGACTAGCGGGAGTTGGGGATACGCAGTATTTT,CASSEGLAGVGDTQYF
NA,NA,TRBV18,TRBJ1-5,TGTGCCAGCTCCATCGGGAAGGCCCAGCATTTT,CASSIGKAQHF
NA,NA,TRBV4-2,TRBJ2-5,TGTGCCAGCAGCCCAACAGTGTACCAAGAGACCCAGTACTTC,CASSPTVYQETQYF
NA,TRBD2,TRBV5-1,TRBJ2-1,TGCGCCAGCAGCGGAGCGGGGGGGCTGGGTGAGCAGTTCTTC,CASSGAGGLGEQFF
NA,TRBD1,TRBV10-2,TRBJ1-2,TGCGCCAGCAGTGAGCAGGGGGCGGAAGGCTACACCTTC,CASSEQGAEGYTF
NA,TRBD1,TRBV2,TRBJ1-2,TGTGCCATCCAGGGGGTACTCTATGGCTACACCTTC,CAIQGVLYGYTF
once,NA,TRBV11-2,TRBJ1-2,TGTGCCAGCAGCAGGTTGCGGGATTATGGCTACACCTTC,CASSRLRDYGYTF
NA,TRBD2,TRBV7-9,TRBJ2-1,TGTGCCAGCAGCCCTGAAGGCGGGAGGGCCGGAAATGAGCAGTTCTTC,CASSPEGGRAGNEQFF
NA,TRBD2,TRBV5-4,TRBJ2-5,TGTGCCAGCAGCTTCGGGGGGGATGGCGGGGTAGGGGGAGAGACCCAGTACTTC,CASSFGGDGGVGGETQYF